Shown below are 20 T cell receptor beta chains from a single sample sequenced in a study of PD-1 blockade in classical Hodgkin lymphoma. TCRdb keeps only in-frame clones here, not all; method: immunoSEQ multiplex PCR. The sample records tens of thousands of clones, about 93% being singletons. Specified time point: newly diagnosed, previously untreated cHL patient sample. Sequencing was carried out using peripheral blood mononuclear cells (PBMCs). All receptors derive from a human donor with classical Hodgkin lymphoma.

The chain's CDR3 is CASRGQGSGYTF. As DNA, the CDR3 is TGTGCCAGCAGGGGACAGGGGAGTGGCTACACCTTC. This chain joins TRBV6-1 and TRBJ1-2; TRBD1 matches 10 bases. With 6 bases clipped from V and 7 bases from J, the junction kept 2 bases outside the gene matches. The CDR3 totals 12 residues. Germline V gives CDR1 MNHNS, CDR2 SASEGT.

This chain links TRBV14 with TRBJ2-3; 8 nucleotides line up with TRBD2. This CDR3 has 17 amino acids. V lost 3 bases and J lost 4; bases outside the gene matches: 12. The germline CDR1 and CDR2 sequences are SGHDN and FVKESK. The DNA for the CDR3 is TGTGCCAGCAGCCAGGGCACGGGAGGGCCGACCGCAGATACGCAGTATTTT. Its protein is CASSQGTGGPTADTQYF. Together with reference TRBV14 and TRBJ2-3, the CDR3 gives the full variable domain: EAGVTQFPSHSVIEKGQTVTLRCDPISGHDNLYWYRRVMGKEIKFLLHFVKESKQDESGMPNNRFLAERTGGTYSTLKVQPAELEDSGVYFCASSQGTGGPTADTQYFGPGTRLTVL.

The CDR3 sequence: CASSHGVNSYNEQFF. Written as DNA, the CDR3 is TGTGCCAGCAGCCATGGGGTCAACTCCTACAATGAGCAGTTCTTC. This sequence joins TRBV7-2 and TRBJ2-1; D unclear. Germline V gene lookup returns CDR1 SGHTA and CDR2 FQGNSA. V was pared by 5 bases and J by 0 bases, with 11 bases between. This CDR3 contains 15 residues.

This chain connects TRBV5-1 to TRBJ2-3, with 9 nucleotides matching TRBD2. Germline assignment: CDR1 SGHRS and CDR2 YFSETQ. The CDR3 runs to 17 residues. Trimming took 1 base from V and 0 from J; bases not matched to a gene: 6. The CDR3 bases are TGCGCCAGCAGCTTGCTAGCGGGGACCCAAAGCACAGATACGCAGTATTTT. It specifies CASSLLAGTQSTDTQYF.

V and J are TRBV5-6 and TRBJ1-2, with D tentatively TRBD1 (6 bases). Trimming took 8 bases from V and 4 from J, leaving 15 bases between them. CDR1 is SGHDT, CDR2 YYEEEE, per germline. CDR3 length: 13 amino acids. CDR3 region: CASVQGPSYGYTF. As DNA, the CDR3 is TGTGCCAGTGTCCAGGGGCCCAGCTATGGCTACACCTTC.

The CDR3 loop is CASSERAGSSYEQYF. CDR3 in DNA: TGCGCCAGCAGTGAGAGGGCAGGGAGCTCCTACGAGCAGTACTTC. V is TRBV10-2 and J is TRBJ2-7, with D perhaps matching TRBD1 or TRBD2 (5 bases each). The CDR3 runs 15 residues. V dropped 2 bases and J dropped 0 bases, with 11 bases sitting between them. The V gene's germline CDR1 is WSHSY and CDR2 SAAADI.

This clone is a singleton in its sample. This chain links TRBV6-5 with TRBJ2-7; D perhaps matches TRBD1 (5 bases). Germline CDR1 and CDR2: MNHEY and SVGAGI. The germline V and J ends were trimmed by 0 bases and 3 bases, with 9 bases remaining between them. The CDR3 spans 14 residues. The CDR3 is CASSYSRQIYEQYF. The CDR3 DNA follows: TGTGCCAGCAGTTACTCTCGACAGATCTACGAGCAGTACTTC.

The chain couples TRBV19 to TRBJ1-5; D is ambiguous. The CDR3 extends over 13 amino acids. Germline V lookup: CDR1 LNHDA, CDR2 SQIVND (reference sequence). V was shortened by 8 bases and J by 5 bases, with 13 bases between the two germline ends. The CDR3 nucleotides are TGTGCCAGTGCGGACCCCACATATCAGCCCCAGCATTTT. Protein product: CASADPTYQPQHF.

V is TRBV2 and J is TRBJ2-1, with D tentatively TRBD2 (6 bases). In germline, CDR1 is SNHLY, CDR2 FYNNEI. V shed 9 bases and J shed 4 bases, with 16 bases lying between them. The CDR3 consists of 14 residues. In DNA form, the CDR3 reads TGTGCCAGATCTGGTCGGGGGACGTACAATGAGCAGTTCTTC. This sequence encodes CARSGRGTYNEQFF.

The chain couples TRBV19 to TRBJ1-2; TRBD1 matches at 8 bases. V lost 7 bases to trimming and J lost 8 bases; unmatched junction nucleotides: 12. CDR3 length: 14 residues. CDR1 is LNHDA and CDR2 is SQIVND in the germline V gene (reference sequence). This CDR3 is CASTVTGGGLGYTF. The CDR3 DNA reads as TGTGCCAGTACTGTCACAGGGGGGGGTCTCGGCTACACCTTC.

The count of this clone is one. The chain has TRBV2 and TRBJ2-6; the D gene is possibly TRBD1 (5 bases). V lost 7 bases and J lost 1, with 14 bases in between. The CDR3 contains 16 residues. The V gene's germline CDR1 is SNHLY and CDR2 FYNNEI. CDR3 residues: CASKAVTGSGANVLTF. DNA of the CDR3: TGTGCCAGCAAGGCAGTTACAGGATCTGGGGCCAACGTCCTGACTTTC.

The rearrangement joins TRBV6-1 to TRBJ2-1, with 8 nucleotides matching TRBD1. The CDR3 sequence is 14 residues long. Germline loops: CDR1 MNHNS, CDR2 SASEGT. With 4 bases clipped from V and 9 bases from J, the junction kept 8 bases outside the gene matches. CDR3 residues: CASSARDRLSEQFF. CDR3 DNA: TGTGCCAGCAGTGCCCGGGACAGGCTCAGTGAGCAGTTCTTC.

The chain couples TRBV11-2 to TRBJ1-5; 9 bases fit TRBD1. The length of the CDR3 is 17 residues. V lost 5 bases, J lost 0 bases, and 8 bases stayed unmatched. Germline values: CDR1 SGHAT, CDR2 FQNNGV. This CDR3 is CASSGGDRANSNQPQHF. DNA for the CDR3: TGTGCCAGCAGCGGGGGGGACAGGGCTAATAGCAATCAGCCCCAGCATTTT. Supplemented by reference TRBV11-2 and TRBJ1-5, the full variable domain reads EAGVAQSPRYKIIEKRQSVAFWCNPISGHATLYWYQQILGQGPKLLIQFQNNGVVDDSQLPKDRFSAERLKGVDSTLKIQPAKLEDSAVYLCASSGGDRANSNQPQHFGDGTRLSIL.

This clone has just one count. This sequence joins TRBV5-6 and TRBJ1-3; a weak D match, TRBD1 (6 bases). Germline V gene sequence: CDR1 SGHDT, CDR2 YYEEEE. The CDR3 runs 18 residues. Trimming removed 3 bases from V and 2 bases from J, with 21 bases in between. CDR3 region: CASSYYRDTNIAGNTIYF. The CDR3 DNA reads TGTGCCAGCAGCTATTACCGGGACACCAACATTGCTGGAAACACCATATATTTT. The full variable domain, its missing parts supplied by reference TRBV5-6 and TRBJ1-3, is DAGVTQSPTHLIKTRGQQVTLRCSPKSGHDTVSWYQQALGQGPQFIFQYYEEEERQRGNFPDRFSGHQFPNYSSELNVNALLLGDSALYLCASSYYRDTNIAGNTIYFGEGSWLTVV.

The rearrangement joins TRBV9 to TRBJ1-4, with D hard to call. CDR1 is SGDLS and CDR2 is YYNGEE in the germline V gene. This CDR3 region has 14 residues. The ends were cut back, 0 bases at V and 2 bases at J, with 5 bases in the middle. The CDR3 loop reads CASSVGGTNEKLFF. The DNA of the CDR3 is TGTGCCAGCAGCGTAGGTGGGACTAATGAAAAACTGTTTTTT.

This clone is termed medium-sized. V is TRBV27 and J is TRBJ1-1; D is unclear. Germline V CDR1 and CDR2: MNHEY, SMNVEV (reference sequence). This CDR3 region has 14 residues. The V end was cut by 5 bases, the J end by 7 bases, with 17 bases between. CDR3 nucleotides: TGTGCCAGCAGTCGAACCGGATGGGCCGGTGAAGCTTTCTTT. The encoded protein is CASSRTGWAGEAFF.

The J gene is TRBJ1-5, the V gene TRBV4-1, with a possible D match to TRBD1 (5 bases). V was shortened by 1 base and J by 7 bases, with 11 bases between the two germline ends. The length of the CDR3 is 14 residues. CDR1 and CDR2 from the germline V gene are MGHRA and YSYEKL. CDR3 in DNA: TGCGCCAGCAGCCAAGGGCAGGGTGGACAGCCCCAGCATTTT. Translating it yields CASSQGQGGQPQHF.

The chain employs TRBV18 and TRBJ1-4; D not resolved. The V end was cut by 5 bases, the J end by 9 bases, with 19 bases between. Germline CDR1 reads KGHSH; CDR2 reads LQKENI. This CDR3 has 15 amino acids. CDR3 sequence reads: CASSFPAGREKKLFF. CDR3 bases: TGTGCCAGCTCATTTCCTGCCGGGAGGGAGAAAAAACTGTTTTTT.

This chain links TRBV7-9 with TRBJ1-2; no reliable D call. The CDR3 contains 14 residues. CDR1 and CDR2 (germline): SEHNR, FQNEAQ (reference sequence). V was clipped by 3 bases and J by 4 bases, with 12 bases between them. The CDR3 bases are TGTGCCAGCAGCTTTGGGCAGCCGATCTATGGCTACACCTTC. Its protein product is CASSFGQPIYGYTF.

The rearrangement joins TRBV2 to TRBJ1-1, with D unclear. The V end lost 4 bases, the J end lost 1 base, and 13 bases lay between the germline ends. The CDR3 runs to 15 residues. Germline loops: CDR1 SNHLY, CDR2 FYNNEI. Written as DNA, the CDR3 is TGTGCCAGCAGTGTAATCGAACCTAGGAACACTGAAGCTTTCTTT. It encodes CASSVIEPRNTEAFF.